A selection of T cell receptor beta chains follows, all from one sample in a study of regulatory dendritic cells for organ transplantation. These receptors are not linked to any known antigen. The data were produced by immunoSEQ multiplex PCR, yet TCRdb's version contains in-frame clones alone and is incomplete. The data hold some 10,000 clones, with roughly 91% observed a single time. Sequenced input: naive CD8+ T cells from blood cultured with dendritic cells. The receptor set was obtained from a human donor in good health. CDR3s include the opening cysteine and the closing phenylalanine or tryptophan. The order of the fields is J gene, CDR3 length, V gene, clone size, D gene, CDR3 protein, CDR3 DNA. A D gene is named only where the DNA matches it firmly. Clone size is given for some rows only: seen once, a few or many times, or a class if the clone is expanded.

J gene: TRBJ2-7
CDR3 length: 16
V gene: TRBV4-3
clone size: -
D gene: -
CDR3 protein: CASSQDYRGAGYEQYF
CDR3 DNA: TGCGCCAGCAGCCAAGATTATCGGGGGGCAGGCTACGAGCAGTACTTC

J gene: TRBJ2-1
CDR3 length: 22
V gene: TRBV29-1
clone size: -
D gene: -
CDR3 protein: CSVEEGGGQINPSPWKGNEQFF
CDR3 DNA: TGCAGCGTTGAAGAGGGGGGGGGACAGATAAATCCATCCCCATGGAAGGGCAATGAGCAGTTCTTC

J gene: TRBJ1-2
CDR3 length: 16
V gene: TRBV14
clone size: once
D gene: TRBD1
CDR3 protein: CASSQVFRGLDYGYTF
CDR3 DNA: TGTGCCAGCAGCCAAGTATTCAGGGGGCTCGACTATGGCTACACCTTC

J gene: TRBJ2-4
CDR3 length: 13
V gene: TRBV19
clone size: -
D gene: -
CDR3 protein: CASSIQGGYIQYF
CDR3 DNA: TGTGCCAGTAGTATTCAGGGGGGTTACATTCAGTACTTC

J gene: TRBJ2-7
CDR3 length: 16
V gene: TRBV19
clone size: -
D gene: TRBD2
CDR3 protein: CASSINVAGGTYEQYF
CDR3 DNA: TGTGCCAGTAGTATTAATGTAGCGGGAGGGACCTACGAGCAGTACTTC

J gene: TRBJ2-2
CDR3 length: 15
V gene: TRBV27
clone size: -
D gene: -
CDR3 protein: CASSYGWTNTGELFF
CDR3 DNA: TGTGCCAGCAGTTATGGTTGGACGAACACCGGGGAGCTGTTTTTT

J gene: TRBJ1-2
CDR3 length: 15
V gene: TRBV9
clone size: -
D gene: -
CDR3 protein: CASSASRDNGYGYTF
CDR3 DNA: TGTGCCAGCAGCGCATCCCGGGACAATGGTTATGGCTACACCTTC

J gene: TRBJ2-5
CDR3 length: 18
V gene: TRBV7-8
clone size: -
D gene: -
CDR3 protein: CASSLPTRASEIKETQYF
CDR3 DNA: TGTGCCAGCAGCTTACCTACGCGGGCGTCAGAAATTAAAGAGACCCAGTACTTC

J gene: TRBJ1-5
CDR3 length: 15
V gene: TRBV4-1
clone size: -
D gene: -
CDR3 protein: CASSQVRMSNQPQHF
CDR3 DNA: TGCGCCAGCAGCCAAGTCCGAATGAGCAATCAGCCCCAGCATTTT

J gene: TRBJ2-7
CDR3 length: 12
V gene: TRBV11-2
clone size: once
D gene: -
CDR3 protein: CASSLGLYEQYF
CDR3 DNA: TGTGCCAGCAGCTTAGGCCTTTACGAGCAGTACTTC

J gene: TRBJ2-1
CDR3 length: 15
V gene: TRBV7-2
clone size: -
D gene: TRBD2
CDR3 protein: CASSPRLAGNNEQFF
CDR3 DNA: TGTGCCAGCAGCCCGCGACTAGCGGGAAACAATGAGCAGTTCTTC

J gene: TRBJ2-2
CDR3 length: 19
V gene: TRBV13
clone size: -
D gene: TRBD2
CDR3 protein: CASSLASSASGRYTGELFF
CDR3 DNA: TGTGCCAGCAGCTTAGCCAGTTCGGCTAGCGGGAGGTACACCGGGGAGCTGTTTTTT

J gene: TRBJ2-1
CDR3 length: 14
V gene: TRBV5-4
clone size: -
D gene: TRBD2
CDR3 protein: CASSSGRSYNEQFF
CDR3 DNA: TGTGCCAGCAGCTCCGGGAGGTCCTACAATGAGCAGTTCTTC

J gene: TRBJ2-3
CDR3 length: 15
V gene: TRBV19
clone size: -
D gene: TRBD2
CDR3 protein: CASSVAGGYTDTQYF
CDR3 DNA: TGTGCCAGTAGTGTAGCGGGGGGCTACACAGATACGCAGTATTTT

J gene: TRBJ1-2
CDR3 length: 14
V gene: TRBV9
clone size: once
D gene: -
CDR3 protein: CASSVVDSNYGYTF
CDR3 DNA: TGTGCCAGCAGCGTAGTGGATTCTAACTATGGCTACACCTTC

J gene: TRBJ1-1
CDR3 length: 13
V gene: TRBV30
clone size: once
D gene: -
CDR3 protein: CAWSPGGRAEAFF
CDR3 DNA: TGTGCCTGGAGCCCGGGGGGGAGAGCTGAAGCTTTCTTT

J gene: TRBJ2-3
CDR3 length: 15
V gene: TRBV29-1
clone size: -
D gene: TRBD2
CDR3 protein: CSVEEIGGAIDTQYF
CDR3 DNA: TGCAGCGTTGAAGAAATCGGGGGGGCAATAGATACGCAGTATTTT

J gene: TRBJ1-1
CDR3 length: 13
V gene: TRBV2
clone size: -
D gene: -
CDR3 protein: CASSDRVNTEAFF
CDR3 DNA: TGTGCCAGCAGTGACAGGGTGAACACTGAAGCTTTCTTT

J gene: TRBJ2-1
CDR3 length: 16
V gene: TRBV14
clone size: -
D gene: TRBD1
CDR3 protein: CASSQGVRGTYNEQFF
CDR3 DNA: TGTGCCAGCAGCCAAGGGGTCAGGGGGACCTACAATGAGCAGTTCTTC

J gene: TRBJ2-5
CDR3 length: 14
V gene: TRBV27
clone size: -
D gene: TRBD2
CDR3 protein: CATSWLAGGETQYF
CDR3 DNA: TGTGCCACCTCGTGGCTAGCGGGAGGAGAGACCCAGTACTTC

J gene: TRBJ1-2
CDR3 length: 17
V gene: TRBV10-2
clone size: -
D gene: TRBD1
CDR3 protein: CASSEAEGAYRNYGYTF
CDR3 DNA: TGCGCCAGCAGTGAGGCAGAGGGGGCGTATCGAAACTATGGCTACACCTTC

J gene: TRBJ1-3
CDR3 length: 16
V gene: TRBV19
clone size: -
D gene: TRBD1
CDR3 protein: CASSHRQGRTGNTIYF
CDR3 DNA: TGTGCCAGTAGTCATAGACAGGGGAGAACTGGAAACACCATATATTTT

J gene: TRBJ2-7
CDR3 length: 14
V gene: TRBV28
clone size: -
D gene: TRBD2
CDR3 protein: CASSPIGTSGGWYF
CDR3 DNA: TGTGCCAGCAGTCCAATCGGGACTTCGGGGGGATGGTACTTC

J gene: TRBJ2-7
CDR3 length: 12
V gene: TRBV27
clone size: once
D gene: TRBD1
CDR3 protein: CASRATGGEQYF
CDR3 DNA: TGTGCCAGCAGAGCTACAGGGGGCGAGCAGTACTTC

J gene: TRBJ2-3
CDR3 length: 15
V gene: TRBV4-1
clone size: -
D gene: TRBD1
CDR3 protein: CASSQSRDRAYTQYF
CDR3 DNA: TGCGCCAGCAGCCAGTCCCGGGACAGGGCATATACGCAGTATTTT

J gene: TRBJ1-6
CDR3 length: 15
V gene: TRBV9
clone size: -
D gene: TRBD1
CDR3 protein: CASSVSGTGMDPLHF
CDR3 DNA: TGTGCCAGCAGCGTCAGCGGGACAGGGATGGACCCCCTCCACTTT

J gene: TRBJ1-1
CDR3 length: 15
V gene: TRBV9
clone size: -
D gene: -
CDR3 protein: CASSPPSGGRIRAFF
CDR3 DNA: TGTGCCAGCAGCCCACCTTCGGGGGGTCGGATTCGAGCTTTCTTT

J gene: TRBJ1-2
CDR3 length: 15
V gene: TRBV19
clone size: -
D gene: -
CDR3 protein: CASSIDMETIYGYTF
CDR3 DNA: TGTGCCAGTAGTATAGATATGGAGACAATCTATGGCTACACCTTC